This T cell receptor (beta chain) emerged from a study of CXCR3-negative and CXCR3-positive naive CD8 T cells. Study findings and constraints: Naive CXCR3-positive and CXCR3-negative cells shared similar TRBV-TRBJ usage, unlike memory cells. A higher hydrophobicity marked the TRB CDR3s of CXCR3-positive naive cells versus CXCR3-negative naive cells.

Triplicate sorting captured approximately 300,000 cells each from every CD8+ T cell subset. CD45RO-CCR7+CD27+CD95- characterized naive CD8+ T cells. On this clonotype: Its antigen is not identified.

In germline, CDR1 is MDHEN, CDR2 SYDVKM. This CDR3 region has 15 residues. With UMI labels, 5' RACE was used to prepare the TRB cDNA libraries. TCRdb re-called the 5' RACE reads and catalogs CDR3 proteins one per entry, DNA excluded. In all, the sample yields roughly 140,000 distinct CDR3 sequences. This TCR was sampled from a human donor in good health. Some clones in this sample may be carry-over from other donors' samples. The V and J genes are TRBV28 and TRBJ2-1. Sequenced material: naive CXCR3+ CD8+ T cells from blood. Subset of the sample: CD45RO-CCR7+CD27+CD95- naive CD8+ T cells expressing CXCR3 (TNR3+). The CDR3 is CASSSVEGKHNEQFF.